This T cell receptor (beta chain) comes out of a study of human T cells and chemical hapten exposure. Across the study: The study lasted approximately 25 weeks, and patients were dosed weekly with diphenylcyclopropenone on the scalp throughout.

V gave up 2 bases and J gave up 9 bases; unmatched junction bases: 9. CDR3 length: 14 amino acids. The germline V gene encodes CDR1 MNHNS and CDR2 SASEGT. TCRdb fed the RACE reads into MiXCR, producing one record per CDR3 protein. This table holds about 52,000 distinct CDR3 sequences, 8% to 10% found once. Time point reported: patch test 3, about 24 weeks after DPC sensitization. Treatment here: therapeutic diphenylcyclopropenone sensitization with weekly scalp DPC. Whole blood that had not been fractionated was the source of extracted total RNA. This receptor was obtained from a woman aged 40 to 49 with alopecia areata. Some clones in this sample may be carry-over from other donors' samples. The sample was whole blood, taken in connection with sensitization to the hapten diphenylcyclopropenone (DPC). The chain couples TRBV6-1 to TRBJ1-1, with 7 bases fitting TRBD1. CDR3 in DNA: TGTGCCAGCAGTGAAAAGGACAGGTGGTCGAAAGCTTTCTTT. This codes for CASSEKDRWSKAFF.